This TCR beta chain emerged from a study of blood T cells in healthy people across ages. Every participating donor contributed 7.5 to 10 milliliters of peripheral blood through a draw. The extraction recovered at least 6 micrograms of total RNA per sample. Unmatched junction bases numbered 2, after V lost 2 bases and J lost 8 bases. The germline CDR1 and CDR2 sequences are ENHRY and SYGVKD. The CDR3 spans 14 residues. General study results and limits: Estimates of diversity drawn from one million T cells were considered underestimates.

Through a sample-barcoded 5' primer and a J-beta primer mix, a second PCR was run for 7 to 11 cycles. A single record per CDR3 protein comes from TCRdb applying MiXCR to the 5' RACE reads. Among some 1 million distinct CDR3 sequences, around 43% were seen once, and the ten largest hold approximately 17%. This clonotype showed up just once. As yet, its antigen is unknown. The TCR comes from an older woman in good health. The chain carries TRBV10-3 and TRBJ1-6, with TRBD1 identical over 8 bases. The sequencing input was blood. DNA for the CDR3: TGTGCCATCAGTGAGACAGGGGGTGATTCACCCCTCCACTTT. Protein sequence: CAISETGGDSPLHF.